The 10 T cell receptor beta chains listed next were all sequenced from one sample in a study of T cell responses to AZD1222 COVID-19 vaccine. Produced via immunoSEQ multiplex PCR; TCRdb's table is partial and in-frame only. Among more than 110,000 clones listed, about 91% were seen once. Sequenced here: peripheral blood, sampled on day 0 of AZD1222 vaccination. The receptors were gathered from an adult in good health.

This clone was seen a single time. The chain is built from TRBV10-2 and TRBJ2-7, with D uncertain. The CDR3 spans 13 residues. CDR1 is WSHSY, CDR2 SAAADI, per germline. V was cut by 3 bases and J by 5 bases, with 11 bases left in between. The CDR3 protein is CASSELGSDEQYF. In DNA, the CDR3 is TGCGCCAGCAGTGAATTGGGGTCGGACGAGCAGTACTTC.

The CDR3 nucleotides are TGTGCCAGCAGCCCCCGGGGGTCTTACACTGAAGCTTTCTTT. This codes for CASSPRGSYTEAFF. The chain recombines TRBV11-3 with TRBJ1-1; tentative D call: TRBD1 (5 bases). Trimming shortened V by 5 bases and J by 3 bases, and 13 bases separated the two germline ends. Germline V gene lookup returns CDR1 SGHNT and CDR2 YENEEA. The CDR3 length is 14 residues.

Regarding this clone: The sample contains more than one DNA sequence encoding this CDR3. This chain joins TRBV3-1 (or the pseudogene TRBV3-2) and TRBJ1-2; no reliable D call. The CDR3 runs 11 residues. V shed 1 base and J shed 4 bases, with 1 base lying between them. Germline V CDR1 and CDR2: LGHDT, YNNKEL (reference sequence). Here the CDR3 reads CASSQGYGYTF. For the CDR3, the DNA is TGTGCCAGCAGCCAAGGCTATGGCTACACCTTC.

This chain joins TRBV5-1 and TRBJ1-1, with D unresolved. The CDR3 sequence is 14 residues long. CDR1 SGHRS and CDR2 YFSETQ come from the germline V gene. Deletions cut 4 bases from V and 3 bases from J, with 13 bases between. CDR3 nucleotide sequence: TGCGCCAGCAGCCCCAATGGACCCCACACTGAAGCTTTCTTT. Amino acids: CASSPNGPHTEAFF.

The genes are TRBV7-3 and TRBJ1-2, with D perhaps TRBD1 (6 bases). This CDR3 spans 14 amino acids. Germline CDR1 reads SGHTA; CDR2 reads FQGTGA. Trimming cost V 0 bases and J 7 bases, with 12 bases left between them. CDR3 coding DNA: TGTGCCAGCAGCTTAACCGGGGGGCCGAGTGGCTACACCTTC. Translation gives CASSLTGGPSGYTF.

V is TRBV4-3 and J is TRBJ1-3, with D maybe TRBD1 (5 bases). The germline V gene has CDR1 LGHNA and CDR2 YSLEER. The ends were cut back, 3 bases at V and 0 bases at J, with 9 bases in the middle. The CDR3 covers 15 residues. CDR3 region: CASSQGQDSGNTIYF. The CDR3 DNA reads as TGCGCCAGCAGCCAGGGGCAAGACTCTGGAAACACCATATATTTT.

The CDR3 spells CASSNGPNTEAFF. In DNA form, the CDR3 reads TGTGCCAGCAGCAATGGCCCGAACACTGAAGCTTTCTTT. The chain is built from TRBV21-1 and TRBJ1-1; TRBD1, the table's D call, was not compared with the DNA. TRBV21-1 is a documented pseudogene. This CDR3 comprises 13 residues.

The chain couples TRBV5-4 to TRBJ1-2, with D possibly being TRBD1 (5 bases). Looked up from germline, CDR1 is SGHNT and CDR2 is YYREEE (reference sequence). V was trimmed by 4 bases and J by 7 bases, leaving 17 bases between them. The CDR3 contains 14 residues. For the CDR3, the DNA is TGTGCCAGCAGCCGCGCGGCGGGGCGGGGTGGCTACACCTTC. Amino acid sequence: CASSRAAGRGGYTF.

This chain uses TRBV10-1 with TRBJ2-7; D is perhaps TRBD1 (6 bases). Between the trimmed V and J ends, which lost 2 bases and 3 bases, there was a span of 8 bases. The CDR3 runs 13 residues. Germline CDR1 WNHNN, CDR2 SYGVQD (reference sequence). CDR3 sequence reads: CASSEGTYYEQYF. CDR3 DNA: TGCGCCAGCAGTGAGGGGACATACTACGAGCAGTACTTC.

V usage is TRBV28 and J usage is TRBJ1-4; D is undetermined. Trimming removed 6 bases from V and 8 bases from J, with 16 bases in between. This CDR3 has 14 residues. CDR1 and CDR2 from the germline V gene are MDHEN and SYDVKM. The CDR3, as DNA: TGTGCCAGCAGCCGCGTTGGGCCCGCGGAAAAACTGTTTTTT. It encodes CASSRVGPAEKLFF.